This T cell receptor (beta chain) was sequenced during a study of control samples from healthy donors and cancer patients. Repertoires were generated with immunoSEQ multiplex PCR, while TCRdb's copy carries only in-frame clones and drops some. In the table there are approximately 140,000 clones, about 90% of which are singletons. The ends were cut back, 1 base at V and 1 base at J, with 4 bases in the middle. Germline V gives CDR1 MNHEY, CDR2 SVGAGI. CDR3 size: 13 residues. The chain recombines TRBV6-5 with TRBJ1-1; no definite D call. The receptor comes from a man aged 18 to 30 in good health. Sequenced material: blood. CDR3 in DNA: TGTGCCAGCAGTTACTTGGAGAACACTGAAGCTTTCTTT. Residues: CASSYLENTEAFF.